The clone carrying this T cell receptor (beta chain) was seen just once. Its antigen is still unknown. The sample comes from a study of shared clonotypes between healthy human individuals. Libraries were prepared by immunoSEQ multiplex PCR; TCRdb keeps only in-frame clonotypes and omits some of them. The sample contains 950,000 to 1,300,000 clones, about 70% of which appear only once. V was clipped by 7 bases and J by 3 bases, with 17 bases between them. Germline CDR1 SNHLY, CDR2 FYNNEI. The CDR3 is 15 amino acids. Broader study findings: It was observed that around 5% of naive CD4 clonotypes were shared across a handful of donors.

Sample: memory CD4+ T cells sorted from blood. The subset here: CD45RA-negative fraction. J is TRBJ2-3 and V is TRBV2; D perhaps matches TRBD2 (6 bases). The clonotype comes from a man aged 18 to 29 in good health. CDR3 nucleotide sequence: TGTGCCAGCATCGAAGGGGACTTGAGGACAGATACGCAGTATTTT. Protein: CASIEGDLRTDTQYF.